This TCR beta chain is drawn from a study of CD4 T cells in relation to SARS-CoV-2 and coronaviruses. TCRdb's copy holds only in-frame clones and misses some; the assay was immunoSEQ multiplex PCR. The sample contains 20,000 to 30,000 clones, about three quarters of which appear only once. This clone was detected only a few times. Its antigen is unknown. CD4+ T cells from unexposed donors were obtained before the COVID-19 pandemic (2011-2018). Isolation of CD4+ T cells took place after about 9 days in culture. This CDR3 is built from 14 residues. V was pared by 4 bases and J by 7 bases, with 8 bases of the junction left unmatched. Germline CDR1 and CDR2: SGHTA and FQGNSA.

This clonotype originated in a human donor in good health. The chain joins TRBV7-2 to TRBJ1-2, with 8 bases identical to TRBD1. Source material: CD4+ T cells from PBMCs, cultured in vitro. CDR3 in DNA: TGTGCCAGCAGCTCAATCAGGGGGCACGGTGGCTACACCTTC. Translated: CASSSIRGHGGYTF.